These T cell receptor beta chains were read from a single sample in a study of cytomegalovirus exposure and HLA in healthy donors. TCRdb's copy holds only in-frame clones and misses some; the assay was immunoSEQ multiplex PCR. The table has fewer than 200,000 clones, 60% to 80% seen once; the top ten hold more than 3.5%. The sample taken for sequencing was PBMCs. These receptors came from a man younger than 45 in good health and CMV-seropositive. Each CDR3 is given with its conserved first and last residue. Fields, in order: V gene, D gene, J gene, clone size, CDR3 DNA, CDR3 protein. A D gene is named only where the DNA matches it firmly. A row's size may be missing; if present it is once, few, many or a size class.

V gene: TRBV5-1
D gene: TRBD2
J gene: TRBJ2-5
clone size: .
CDR3 DNA: TGCGCCAGCAGCTTAGGCGGGGGGAACGTGGAGACCCAGTACTTC
CDR3 protein: CASSLGGGNVETQYF

V gene: TRBV25-1
D gene: .
J gene: TRBJ2-7
clone size: .
CDR3 DNA: TGTGCCAGCAGTATCCGAGCGGGCCTCTCCTACGAGCAGTACTTC
CDR3 protein: CASSIRAGLSYEQYF

V gene: TRBV9
D gene: .
J gene: TRBJ1-6
clone size: .
CDR3 DNA: TGTGCCAGCAGCGCAGCGGAACAGGGAACCTTTCGGTCACCCCTCCACTTT
CDR3 protein: CASSAAEQGTFRSPLHF

V gene: TRBV27
D gene: TRBD2
J gene: TRBJ2-3
clone size: once
CDR3 DNA: TGTGCCAGCAGTTCACGCACTAGCGGGGGGGCCATAGATACGCAGTATTTT
CDR3 protein: CASSSRTSGGAIDTQYF

V gene: TRBV5-1
D gene: TRBD2
J gene: TRBJ2-1
clone size: once
CDR3 DNA: TGCGCCAGCTCTAGCGGGGGGTACTATGAGCAGTTCTTC
CDR3 protein: CASSSGGYYEQFF

V gene: TRBV5-1
D gene: TRBD2
J gene: TRBJ2-3
clone size: .
CDR3 DNA: TGCGCCAGCAGCTTGGGTAGCGGGGGGGCCCCGACAGATACGCAGTATTTT
CDR3 protein: CASSLGSGGAPTDTQYF

V gene: TRBV5-4
D gene: .
J gene: TRBJ2-7
clone size: .
CDR3 DNA: TGTGCCAGCAGCGGGGCGGGGCTGGAGCAGTACTTC
CDR3 protein: CASSGAGLEQYF

V gene: TRBV12-2
D gene: .
J gene: TRBJ2-7
clone size: .
CDR3 DNA: TGTGCAAGTCGCTCTTTCCCCAGGGGCGGCTACGAGCAGTACTTC
CDR3 protein: CASRSFPRGGYEQYF

V gene: TRBV4-1
D gene: TRBD2
J gene: TRBJ2-1
clone size: .
CDR3 DNA: TGCGCCAGCAGCCAAGATCGTGCTAGCGGGGGGTCTGTCTCCTACAATGAGCAGTTCTTC
CDR3 protein: CASSQDRASGGSVSYNEQFF

V gene: TRBV9
D gene: .
J gene: TRBJ1-2
clone size: .
CDR3 DNA: TGTGCCAGCAGCGTAGAGGGGGACCCCCCCGGGGGCTACACCTTC
CDR3 protein: CASSVEGDPPGGYTF

V gene: TRBV7-2
D gene: .
J gene: TRBJ2-1
clone size: .
CDR3 DNA: TGTGCCAGCAGCTTATTGGGCAGGGGCCTTACTTTGAGGAATGAGCAGTTCTTC
CDR3 protein: CASSLLGRGLTLRNEQFF

V gene: TRBV7-8
D gene: TRBD1
J gene: TRBJ1-6
clone size: .
CDR3 DNA: TGTGCCAGCAGCTTAGCAGGGGGCAATTCACCCCTCCACTTT
CDR3 protein: CASSLAGGNSPLHF

V gene: TRBV5-1
D gene: TRBD1
J gene: TRBJ1-1
clone size: .
CDR3 DNA: TGCGCCAGCAGCGTAAACAGGGGCACTGAAGCTTTCTTT
CDR3 protein: CASSVNRGTEAFF

V gene: TRBV4-3
D gene: .
J gene: TRBJ2-6
clone size: .
CDR3 DNA: TGCGCCAGCAGCCAAGATGGGCAGTCTGGGGCCAACGTCCTGACTTTC
CDR3 protein: CASSQDGQSGANVLTF

V gene: TRBV19
D gene: .
J gene: TRBJ2-7
clone size: .
CDR3 DNA: TGTGCCAGTAGTCCCTGGGACACCCACTACGAGCAGTACTTC
CDR3 protein: CASSPWDTHYEQYF

V gene: TRBV28
D gene: .
J gene: TRBJ1-2
clone size: .
CDR3 DNA: TGTGCCAGCAGTTTACGGGCAGGGAGGGGCTATGGCTACACCTTC
CDR3 protein: CASSLRAGRGYGYTF

V gene: TRBV27
D gene: TRBD1
J gene: TRBJ2-5
clone size: few
CDR3 DNA: TGTGCCAGCAGCCCCAGGGGGCACGAGACCCAGTACTTC
CDR3 protein: CASSPRGHETQYF

V gene: TRBV28
D gene: TRBD2
J gene: TRBJ2-7
clone size: .
CDR3 DNA: TGTGCCAGCAGGCGGACTAGCGGAGAAACCTACGAGCAGTACTTC
CDR3 protein: CASRRTSGETYEQYF

V gene: TRBV6-1
D gene: TRBD1
J gene: TRBJ2-7
clone size: .
CDR3 DNA: TGTGCCAGTACCCGGACAGGGACCTACGAGCAGTACTTC
CDR3 protein: CASTRTGTYEQYF

V gene: TRBV7-9
D gene: .
J gene: TRBJ2-7
clone size: .
CDR3 DNA: TGTGCCAGCAGCTTGGACAGCAACTCCTACGAGCAGTACTTC
CDR3 protein: CASSLDSNSYEQYF

V gene: TRBV6-1
D gene: TRBD1
J gene: TRBJ1-6
clone size: .
CDR3 DNA: TGTGCCAGCAGTGAATTTTGGCAGGGGGATAGTTCACCCCTCCACTTT
CDR3 protein: CASSEFWQGDSSPLHF

V gene: TRBV6-5
D gene: TRBD2
J gene: TRBJ2-3
clone size: few
CDR3 DNA: TGTGCCAGCAGTTACTTCCTAGCGGGGGCGGATACGCAGTATTTT
CDR3 protein: CASSYFLAGADTQYF